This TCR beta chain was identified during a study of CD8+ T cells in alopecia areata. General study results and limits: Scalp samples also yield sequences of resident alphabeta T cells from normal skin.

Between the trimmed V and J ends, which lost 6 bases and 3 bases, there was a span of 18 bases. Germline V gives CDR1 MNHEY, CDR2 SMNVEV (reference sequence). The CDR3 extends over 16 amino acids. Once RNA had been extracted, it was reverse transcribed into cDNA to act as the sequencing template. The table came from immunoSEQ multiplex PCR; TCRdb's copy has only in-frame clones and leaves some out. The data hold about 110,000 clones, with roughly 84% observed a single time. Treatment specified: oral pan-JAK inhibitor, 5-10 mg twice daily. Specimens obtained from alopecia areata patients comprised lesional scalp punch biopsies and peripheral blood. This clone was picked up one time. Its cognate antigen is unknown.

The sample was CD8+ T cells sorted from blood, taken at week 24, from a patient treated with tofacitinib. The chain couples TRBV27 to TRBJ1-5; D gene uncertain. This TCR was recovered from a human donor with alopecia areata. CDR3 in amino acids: CASSPGLLLFNQPQHF. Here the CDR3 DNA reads TGTGCCAGCAGCCCTGGACTCCTACTCTTCAATCAGCCCCAGCATTTT.